This is a list of T cell receptor beta chains from one sample in a study of CD8+ T cells in alopecia areata. Assay: immunoSEQ multiplex PCR; the TCRdb copy retains only in-frame clones and omits some. The profile shows 150,000 to 200,000 clones, approximately 60% of them singletons. This material consisted of CD4+ T cells sorted from blood, taken at week 24, from a patient treated with tofacitinib. The origin of the receptors is a human donor with alopecia areata. CDR3s include the opening cysteine and the closing phenylalanine or tryptophan. D genes are given only for firm matches. Part of the rows lack a size; the others show once, few, many or a class for expanded clones.

j_call: TRBJ2-7
d_call: .
v_call: TRBV30
clone_size: once
cdr3_nt: TGTGCCTGGAGCTGGAGTTCCTACGAGCAGTACTTC
cdr3_aa: CAWSWSSYEQYF

j_call: TRBJ2-5
d_call: TRBD1
v_call: TRBV2
clone_size: .
cdr3_nt: TGTGCCAGCAGTGAGGAGGCGCCAGGGGGAGAGACCCAGTACTTC
cdr3_aa: CASSEEAPGGETQYF

j_call: TRBJ1-2
d_call: .
v_call: TRBV29-1
clone_size: .
cdr3_nt: TGCAGCGTTGAAGCGGGGCCGGATGGCTACACCTTC
cdr3_aa: CSVEAGPDGYTF

j_call: TRBJ1-1
d_call: .
v_call: TRBV29-1
clone_size: few
cdr3_nt: TGCAGCGTTGTGGGTGTGGGAGGCACTGAAGCTTTCTTT
cdr3_aa: CSVVGVGGTEAFF

j_call: TRBJ2-5
d_call: TRBD1
v_call: TRBV19
clone_size: .
cdr3_nt: TGTGCCAGTAGTCGATGGACAGGGGAGCAGACCCAGTACTTC
cdr3_aa: CASSRWTGEQTQYF

j_call: TRBJ1-2
d_call: .
v_call: TRBV5-6
clone_size: .
cdr3_nt: TGTGCCAGCAGTTTGCAGGGGTCTAATCGCTACACCTTC
cdr3_aa: CASSLQGSNRYTF

j_call: TRBJ1-4
d_call: TRBD1
v_call: TRBV5-1
clone_size: .
cdr3_nt: TGCGCCAGCAGCTTGGATACAGGGGGGAACGAAAAACTGTTTTTT
cdr3_aa: CASSLDTGGNEKLFF

j_call: TRBJ2-3
d_call: .
v_call: TRBV30
clone_size: .
cdr3_nt: TGTGCCTGGAGCGCTGGGTTAGCGGGCACAGATACGCAGTATTTT
cdr3_aa: CAWSAGLAGTDTQYF

j_call: TRBJ2-7
d_call: .
v_call: TRBV11-2
clone_size: few
cdr3_nt: TGTGCCAGCAGCCCCCGGGACCGCCCTCCTTACGAGCAGTACTTC
cdr3_aa: CASSPRDRPPYEQYF

j_call: TRBJ2-1
d_call: .
v_call: TRBV29-1
clone_size: few
cdr3_nt: TGCAGCGTTCATAGATCGCGGCTGGGGCAGTTCTTC
cdr3_aa: CSVHRSRLGQFF

j_call: TRBJ1-2
d_call: .
v_call: TRBV2
clone_size: .
cdr3_nt: TGTGCCAGTAGCGGCAGGCGAAAGCTTGGCTACACCTTC
cdr3_aa: CASSGRRKLGYTF

j_call: TRBJ2-7
d_call: .
v_call: TRBV29-1
clone_size: .
cdr3_nt: TGCAGCGTTGGGCCCCAGGGGAATTACGAGCAGTACTTC
cdr3_aa: CSVGPQGNYEQYF

j_call: TRBJ1-2
d_call: .
v_call: TRBV15
clone_size: .
cdr3_nt: TGTGCCACCAGCAGTACTTCAGGGGACTATGGCTACACCTTC
cdr3_aa: CATSSTSGDYGYTF

j_call: TRBJ2-7
d_call: .
v_call: TRBV30
clone_size: .
cdr3_nt: TGTGCCTGGAGTGTACCTAAGCGGGCCACCTACGAGCAGTACTTC
cdr3_aa: CAWSVPKRATYEQYF

j_call: TRBJ1-1
d_call: .
v_call: TRBV23-1
clone_size: .
cdr3_nt: TGCGCCAGCAGTCAATGGAGCAGGTCGCTGAAGAACACTGAAGCTTTCTTT
cdr3_aa: CASSQWSRSLKNTEAFF

j_call: TRBJ2-5
d_call: TRBD1
v_call: TRBV5-1
clone_size: .
cdr3_nt: TGCGCCAGCAGCTCGTTTCCGGGACAGACAGAGACCCAGTACTTC
cdr3_aa: CASSSFPGQTETQYF

j_call: TRBJ2-7
d_call: .
v_call: TRBV14
clone_size: .
cdr3_nt: TGTGCCAGCAGCCAAGATCCCCTCGACAACAGGGTGATTCCCGGCGAGCAGTACTTC
cdr3_aa: CASSQDPLDNRVIPGEQYF

j_call: TRBJ2-2
d_call: TRBD2
v_call: TRBV12-5
clone_size: .
cdr3_nt: TGTGCTAGTGGTTTGTTCCACGGACTAGCGGGGGACACCGGGGAGCTGTTTTTT
cdr3_aa: CASGLFHGLAGDTGELFF

j_call: TRBJ1-2
d_call: .
v_call: TRBV20-1
clone_size: .
cdr3_nt: TGCAGTGCTAGATCACGGGAAACCTTC
cdr3_aa: CSARSRETF

j_call: TRBJ1-5
d_call: .
v_call: TRBV25-1
clone_size: few
cdr3_nt: TGTGCCAGCAGGGACAATCAGCCCCAGCATTTT
cdr3_aa: CASRDNQPQHF

j_call: TRBJ2-2
d_call: TRBD1
v_call: TRBV29-1
clone_size: once
cdr3_nt: TGCAGCGTTCCCGGGACAGGGGCCGGGGAGCTGTTTTTT
cdr3_aa: CSVPGTGAGELFF

j_call: TRBJ1-2
d_call: TRBD1
v_call: TRBV10-3
clone_size: few
cdr3_nt: TGTGCCATCAGTGAGCCGGGACAGGGGATGGGCTACACCTTC
cdr3_aa: CAISEPGQGMGYTF

j_call: TRBJ2-7
d_call: .
v_call: TRBV30
clone_size: .
cdr3_nt: TGTGCCTGGGGACACTTCTACGAGCAGTACTTC
cdr3_aa: CAWGHFYEQYF

j_call: TRBJ1-2
d_call: .
v_call: TRBV29-1
clone_size: .
cdr3_nt: TGCAGCGTTGGGACTAACTATGGCTACACCTTC
cdr3_aa: CSVGTNYGYTF

j_call: TRBJ2-7
d_call: .
v_call: TRBV30
clone_size: few
cdr3_nt: TGTGCCTGGACGAGGTCCTACGAGCAGTACTTC
cdr3_aa: CAWTRSYEQYF

j_call: TRBJ1-2
d_call: .
v_call: TRBV6-5
clone_size: .
cdr3_nt: TGTGCCAGCAGCCCGGGACACCTCAACTATGGCTACACCTTC
cdr3_aa: CASSPGHLNYGYTF

j_call: TRBJ2-3
d_call: .
v_call: TRBV19
clone_size: .
cdr3_nt: TGTGCCAGTAGTGCGCAGAGCACAGATACGCAGTATTTT
cdr3_aa: CASSAQSTDTQYF

j_call: TRBJ2-3
d_call: .
v_call: TRBV9
clone_size: .
cdr3_nt: TGTGCCAGCAGCGTAGTCCTCACAGATACGCAGTATTTT
cdr3_aa: CASSVVLTDTQYF

j_call: TRBJ1-2
d_call: .
v_call: TRBV7-3
clone_size: .
cdr3_nt: TGTGCCAGCAGCTTAGGACAGAACTATGGCTACACCTTC
cdr3_aa: CASSLGQNYGYTF

j_call: TRBJ2-6
d_call: TRBD1
v_call: TRBV19
clone_size: .
cdr3_nt: TGTGCCAGTAGTATATCTCTTGACAGGGGTAGGGCCAACGTCCTGACTTTC
cdr3_aa: CASSISLDRGRANVLTF

j_call: TRBJ2-1
d_call: .
v_call: TRBV30
clone_size: .
cdr3_nt: TGTGCCTGGAGGTTAGCGGTTAGCTCCTACAATGAGCAGTTCTTC
cdr3_aa: CAWRLAVSSYNEQFF

j_call: TRBJ1-6
d_call: TRBD1
v_call: TRBV6-5
clone_size: few
cdr3_nt: TGTGCCAGCAGTCCCGGGACAGGGAATTCACCCCTCCACTTT
cdr3_aa: CASSPGTGNSPLHF

j_call: TRBJ1-4
d_call: .
v_call: TRBV5-1
clone_size: .
cdr3_nt: TGCGCCAGCAGCTTGGGTCATGGAAATGAAAAACTGTTTTTT
cdr3_aa: CASSLGHGNEKLFF

j_call: TRBJ2-3
d_call: .
v_call: TRBV14
clone_size: .
cdr3_nt: TGTGCCAGCAGCCAACGACAGTCTTCCACAGATACGCAGTATTTT
cdr3_aa: CASSQRQSSTDTQYF

j_call: TRBJ2-1
d_call: .
v_call: TRBV7-6
clone_size: .
cdr3_nt: TGTGCCAGCAGCCTTAGTGGGGATAGCTCCTACAATGAGCAGTTCTTC
cdr3_aa: CASSLSGDSSYNEQFF

j_call: TRBJ2-3
d_call: TRBD2
v_call: TRBV10-3
clone_size: .
cdr3_nt: TGTGCCATCAAAGCTAGCGGGGGGAATTTGGATACGCAGTATTTT
cdr3_aa: CAIKASGGNLDTQYF

j_call: TRBJ2-2
d_call: .
v_call: TRBV7-9
clone_size: .
cdr3_nt: TGTGCCAGCAGCACGGGCCTCTACACCGGGGAGCTGTTTTTT
cdr3_aa: CASSTGLYTGELFF

j_call: TRBJ2-2
d_call: .
v_call: TRBV6-4
clone_size: .
cdr3_nt: TGTGCCAGCAGTGACTTTGGCGGGGAGCTGTTTTTT
cdr3_aa: CASSDFGGELFF

j_call: TRBJ2-5
d_call: .
v_call: TRBV9
clone_size: .
cdr3_nt: TGTGCCAGCAGCGCTCACATCGAGGGGACCCAGTACTTC
cdr3_aa: CASSAHIEGTQYF

j_call: TRBJ2-7
d_call: .
v_call: TRBV18
clone_size: few
cdr3_nt: TGTGCCAGCTCACCACTGTCAGGGCCCGACAACGAGCAGTACTTC
cdr3_aa: CASSPLSGPDNEQYF

j_call: TRBJ1-3
d_call: .
v_call: TRBV29-1
clone_size: few
cdr3_nt: TGCAGCGTTGTTGACCGTAACTCTGGAAACACCATATATTTT
cdr3_aa: CSVVDRNSGNTIYF

j_call: TRBJ1-4
d_call: .
v_call: TRBV14
clone_size: few
cdr3_nt: TGTGCCAGCAGCCAAGGGGGGAATGAAAAACTGTTTTTT
cdr3_aa: CASSQGGNEKLFF

j_call: TRBJ1-2
d_call: TRBD1
v_call: TRBV25-1
clone_size: .
cdr3_nt: TGTGCCAGCAGTGCTACAGGGGCAACTAACTATGGCTACACCTTC
cdr3_aa: CASSATGATNYGYTF